This is a list of T cell receptor beta chains from one sample in a study of blood T cell repertoires in COVID-19. Sequencing was performed with immunoSEQ multiplex PCR; in TCRdb, only in-frame clones are kept and a portion is missing. The sample has some 400,000 clones; about 89% are singletons. The source material was PBMCs or T cells enriched from blood (not recorded which). The receptor set was obtained from a woman aged 40 to 50 who had been exposed to COVID-19. Both conserved end residues are part of each CDR3. The D gene is left open where the match is weak.

V	J	D	CDR3	DNA
TRBV7-8	TRBJ2-5	TRBD1	CASSLVGQGWETQYF	TGTGCCAGCAGCTTAGTAGGACAGGGGTGGGAGACCCAGTACTTC
TRBV24-1	TRBJ1-5	-	CATSESRQGRVGNQPQHF	TGTGCCACCAGTGAAAGTAGGCAGGGGAGGGTCGGCAATCAGCCCCAGCATTTT
TRBV7-2	TRBJ2-3	TRBD2	CASSLPGLAGVNTQYF	TGTGCCAGCAGCTTACCTGGACTAGCGGGAGTAAATACGCAGTATTTT
TRBV2	TRBJ1-1	-	CASSDGQGNTEAFF	TGTGCCAGCAGTGATGGGCAGGGGAACACTGAAGCTTTCTTT
TRBV6-6	TRBJ2-2	TRBD2	CASSYSGSNTGELFF	TGTGCCAGCAGCTATAGCGGGAGTAACACCGGGGAGCTGTTTTTT
TRBV30	TRBJ1-2	TRBD1	CAGRQGADYGYTF	TGTGCCGGACGACAGGGGGCGGACTATGGCTACACCTTC
TRBV6-5	TRBJ1-1	-	CASSSVRASGTEAFF	TGTGCCAGCAGTTCAGTGAGGGCGTCGGGCACTGAAGCTTTCTTT
TRBV29-1	TRBJ1-1	TRBD1	CSVDVDRGTGTEAFF	TGCAGCGTCGATGTAGACAGGGGTACGGGCACTGAAGCTTTCTTT
TRBV30	TRBJ1-1	-	CAWTAGTMGTEAFF	TGTGCCTGGACCGCCGGGACAATGGGGACTGAAGCTTTCTTT
TRBV3-1/TRBV3-2	TRBJ2-5	-	CASSRGRGETQYF	TGTGCCAGCAGCCGGGGCAGGGGAGAGACCCAGTACTTC
TRBV7-2	TRBJ1-6	-	CASRLNRVSSPLHF	TGTGCCAGCAGACTCAACAGGGTTAGCTCACCCCTCCACTTT
TRBV9	TRBJ1-1	-	CASSDESEVNTEAFF	TGTGCCAGCAGCGACGAATCTGAGGTGAACACTGAAGCTTTCTTT
TRBV6-6	TRBJ1-6	TRBD1	CASSSIDRGGNSPLHF	TGTGCCAGCAGTTCGATCGACAGGGGTGGTAATTCACCCCTCCACTTT
TRBV6-4	TRBJ2-1	-	CASSLEDGKGEQFF	TGTGCCAGCAGTTTGGAGGACGGGAAGGGCGAGCAGTTCTTC
TRBV5-4	TRBJ2-7	TRBD1	CASSLTGTGGHEQYF	TGTGCCAGCAGCTTAACCGGGACAGGCGGGCACGAGCAGTACTTC
TRBV19	TRBJ2-2	TRBD1	CASRFLTGGNTGELFF	TGTGCCAGTAGGTTCCTAACAGGGGGCAACACCGGGGAGCTGTTTTTT